These 5 T cell receptor beta chains were all obtained from the same sample, sequenced in a study of OX40 agonist ivuxolimab in advanced cancers. The assay was immunoSEQ multiplex PCR, and TCRdb's table has in-frame clones only and misses some. Among tens of thousands of clones listed, over 60% were seen once. Sequenced here: CD4+ or CD8+ T cells sorted from blood, sampled in a trial of the OX40 agonist ivuxolimab. The receptors shown here come from an adult with an advanced solid tumor such as melanoma, head and neck, liver or kidney cancer.

As regards this clone: A far larger clone is just one base off, so this is likely a read error. The V gene is TRBV5-1, the J gene TRBJ2-1; D unclear. The germline CDR1 and CDR2 sequences are SGHRS and YFSETQ. This CDR3 has 16 amino acids. This CDR3 is CAGRLHEKSIKNEQFF. In DNA form, the CDR3 reads TGCGCCGGCAGGCTTCACGAGAAGAGTATAAAGAATGAGCAGTTCTTC.

The rearrangement links TRBV6-5 to TRBJ2-4, with D perhaps TRBD1 (6 bases). The ends were cut back, 8 bases at V and 5 bases at J, with 13 bases in the middle. This CDR3 spans 13 amino acids. Germline-derived CDR1 and CDR2 are MNHEY and SVGAGI. The CDR3 DNA is TGTGCCAGCCGTCCCTCAGGGGAAAACATTCAGTACTTC. Translation gives CASRPSGENIQYF.

Only one count was recorded for this clone. The chain combines TRBV5-4 with TRBJ2-1; 14 bases match TRBD2. This CDR3 comprises 14 residues. Losses at the gene ends were 4 bases for V and 8 bases for J; bases not matched to a gene: 2. Germline-derived CDR1 and CDR2 are SGHNT and YYREEE (reference sequence). The CDR3 bases are TGTGCCAGCAGCCCGGGACTAGCGGGAGATGAGCAGTTCTTC. Amino acid sequence: CASSPGLAGDEQFF.

The CDR3 region is CASSLLAGGGASVQYF. CDR3 coding DNA: TGTGCCAGCAGTTTGCTAGCGGGAGGAGGAGCTAGTGTGCAGTACTTC. The J gene is TRBJ2-7, the V gene TRBV27; the match to TRBD2 covers 11 bases. Germline CDR1 is MNHEY and CDR2 is SMNVEV (reference sequence). V gave up 3 bases and J gave up 9 bases; unmatched junction bases: 13. This CDR3 is built from 16 residues.

V and J are TRBV2 and TRBJ1-4; no definite D call. The CDR3 runs 14 residues. CDR1 and CDR2 from the germline V gene are SNHLY and FYNNEI. V lost 8 bases, J lost 0 bases, and 10 bases lay in between. CDR3 residues: CASLFSSTNEKLFF. For the CDR3, the DNA is TGTGCCAGCCTCTTCAGTTCAACTAATGAAAAACTGTTTTTT.